Each of the 13 T cell receptor beta chains below was sequenced from the same sample in a study of CD4 T cells in relation to SARS-CoV-2 and coronaviruses. Clones were read by immunoSEQ multiplex PCR, and TCRdb kept only the in-frame ones, dropping some. The data show tens of thousands of clones, around 80% seen once. The antigens for these receptors are not known. Sequenced input: naive CD4+ T cells from PBMCs, cultured in vitro. Indicated subset: naive CD4+ T cells isolated by negative enrichment. These receptors all come from an adult with COVID-19.

The V call is TRBV18, the J call TRBJ1-4, with TRBD1 matching 9 bases. With V trimmed by 3 bases and J by 10 bases, 9 bases remained unmatched. The CDR3 is 15 amino acids. Germline loops: CDR1 KGHSH, CDR2 LQKENI. The CDR3 reads CASSPNRGLSGKLFF. The CDR3 DNA follows: TGTGCCAGCTCACCTAACAGGGGGCTTTCTGGAAAACTGTTTTTT. Looking up the rest from reference TRBV18 and TRBJ1-4 gives the full variable domain: NAGVMQNPRHLVRRRGQEARLRCSPMKGHSHVYWYRQLPEEGLKFMVYLQKENIIDESGMPKERFSAEFPKEGPSILRIQQVVRGDSAAYFCASSPNRGLSGKLFFGSGTQLSVL.

This chain joins TRBV10-3 and TRBJ2-3; D possibly corresponds to TRBD1 (6 bases). CDR3 length: 16 residues. V lost 5 bases and J lost 0, with 15 bases in between. Germline assignment: CDR1 ENHRY and CDR2 SYGVKD. The CDR3 DNA follows: TGTGCCATCAGTAGTACAGGGAAACAAAGCACAGATACGCAGTATTTT. As protein: CAISSTGKQSTDTQYF.

CDR3 sequence (DNA): TGTGCCTGGAGTGTCCGGGACAGGAATGGAAACACCATATATTTT. Translated: CAWSVRDRNGNTIYF. This chain connects TRBV30 to TRBJ1-3; TRBD1 matches 8 bases. Germline loops: CDR1 GTSNPN, CDR2 SVGIG (reference sequence). Unmatched junction bases numbered 4, after V lost 0 bases and J lost 3 bases. This CDR3 is 15 amino acids long.

The chain recombines TRBV14 with TRBJ1-6, with 8 bases identical to TRBD1. The CDR3 has 17 residues. Germline V lookup: CDR1 SGHDN, CDR2 FVKESK. V was clipped by 0 bases and J by 4 bases; unmatched bases: 5. CDR3 DNA sequence: TGTGCCAGCAGCCAAGAGTGGGACAGGACATATAATTCACCCCTCCACTTT. Amino acids: CASSQEWDRTYNSPLHF.

The chain uses TRBV7-2 and TRBJ1-1; D remains ambiguous. The V gene lost 1 base and the J gene lost 4 bases, with 13 bases spanning the gap. The CDR3 loop spans 15 amino acids. From germline, CDR1 is SGHTA and CDR2 FQGNSA. This chain's CDR3 is CASSLDAVRGTEAFF. CDR3 DNA sequence: TGTGCCAGCAGCTTAGATGCGGTCCGCGGCACTGAAGCTTTCTTT.

This clone was seen a single time. This chain connects TRBV12-5 to TRBJ1-2, with 8 bases identical to TRBD1. Germline lookup yields CDR1 LGHNT and CDR2 FRNRAP. Trimming removed 6 bases from V and 5 bases from J; junction bases left unmatched: 5. CDR3 length: 13 amino acids. Here the CDR3 reads CASGVRGRYGYTF. The CDR3 DNA is TGTGCTAGTGGAGTCAGGGGGCGTTATGGCTACACCTTC.

The chain links TRBV30 to TRBJ2-6; D gene uncertain. V was clipped by 5 bases and J by 0 bases, with 2 bases between them. Per the germline V gene, CDR1 is GTSNPN and CDR2 is SVGIG (reference sequence). The CDR3 length is 12 residues. CDR3 loop: CAWLSGANVLTF. CDR3 sequence (DNA): TGTGCCTGGCTCTCTGGGGCCAACGTCCTGACTTTC.

The rearrangement uses TRBV29-1 and TRBJ2-7; tentatively, D is TRBD1 or TRBD2 (5 bases each). Trimming shortened V by 7 bases and J by 2 bases, and 12 bases separated the two germline ends. The CDR3 contains 12 residues. Germline CDR1 reads SQVTM; CDR2 reads ANQGSEA. CDR3 sequence: CSASMGAYEQYF. CDR3 bases: TGCAGCGCATCCATGGGGGCCTACGAGCAGTACTTC.

This rearrangement joins TRBV28 to TRBJ2-7; D is unresolved. V was cut by 2 bases and J by 7 bases, with 6 bases left in between. This CDR3 has 11 residues. Germline assignment: CDR1 MDHEN and CDR2 SYDVKM. For the CDR3, the DNA is TGTGCCAGCAGTTTAAGGCGAGAGCAGTACTTC. This encodes CASSLRREQYF.

This chain links TRBV7-8 with TRBJ2-5; D gene unclear. CDR3 length: 15 amino acids. Trimming removed 2 bases from V and 4 bases from J, with 14 bases in between. Germline V gives CDR1 SGHVS, CDR2 FQNEAQ. CDR3 bases: TGTGCCAGCAGCTTACGCAGCCAAGAACGAGAGACCCAGTACTTC. This gives the protein CASSLRSQERETQYF. Complete variable domain (other parts from reference TRBV7-8 and TRBJ2-5): GAGVSQSPRYKVAKRGQDVALRCDPISGHVSLFWYQQALGQGPEFLTYFQNEAQLDKSGLPSDRFFAERPEGSVSTLKIQRTQQEDSAVYLCASSLRSQERETQYFGPGTRLLVL.

The rearrangement joins TRBV28 to TRBJ2-2; D is ambiguous. CDR3 length: 15 amino acids. The V end was cut by 3 bases, the J end by 5 bases, with 13 bases between. Germline assignment: CDR1 MDHEN and CDR2 SYDVKM. CDR3 in DNA: TGTGCCAGCAGTTTCCCCCCCCAAGGGACCGGGGAGCTGTTTTTT. Protein sequence: CASSFPPQGTGELFF.

The chain recombines TRBV2 with TRBJ2-5; weak D call: TRBD2 (7 bases). This CDR3 is 17 amino acids long. V was clipped by 8 bases and J by 1 base, with 23 bases between them. The V gene's germline CDR1 is SNHLY and CDR2 FYNNEI. CDR3 nucleotides: TGTGCCAGCTTAAGGGGGGGCAGACCTGCTAGCCAAGAGACCCAGTACTTC. This translates into CASLRGGRPASQETQYF.

This clone was seen only a few times. The chain is built from TRBV2 and TRBJ1-6; maybe TRBD1 (5 bases). The CDR3 has 15 amino acids. Trimming took 2 bases from V and 9 from J, leaving 14 bases between them. Germline lookup yields CDR1 SNHLY and CDR2 FYNNEI. For the CDR3, the DNA is TGTGCCAGCAGTGAATTGGGACTTGGGAGTTCACCCCTCCACTTT. It encodes CASSELGLGSSPLHF.